This paragraph covers one T cell receptor beta chain sequence. The germline V gene has CDR1 SQVTM and CDR2 ANQGSEA. The CDR3 spans 13 residues. The V and J ends lost 2 bases and 7 bases, in that order; junction bases with no gene match: 6. These data belong to a study of blood T cell repertoires in COVID-19. Whole-study context: The United States, Italy and Spain supplied acute and convalescent COVID-19 samples.

Original processing notes: Estimates of nucleated cell counts were drawn from the amplification of reference gene primers. Profiling relied on immunoSEQ multiplex PCR, and the TCRdb table lists in-frame clones only, not all of them. V and J calls and clone size are as listed in that table; D and trimming were resolved from the DNA. The table shows 100,000 or so clones, with about 81% occurring only once. This chain connects TRBV29-1 to TRBJ2-7; 9 bases align to TRBD1. The sequence was collected from a woman aged 55-70 years with acute or convalescent COVID-19. The sequencing sample was made of peripheral blood. The CDR3: CSVERTGVGEQYF. The DNA for the CDR3 is TGCAGCGTTGAACGGACAGGGGTGGGTGAGCAGTACTTC.